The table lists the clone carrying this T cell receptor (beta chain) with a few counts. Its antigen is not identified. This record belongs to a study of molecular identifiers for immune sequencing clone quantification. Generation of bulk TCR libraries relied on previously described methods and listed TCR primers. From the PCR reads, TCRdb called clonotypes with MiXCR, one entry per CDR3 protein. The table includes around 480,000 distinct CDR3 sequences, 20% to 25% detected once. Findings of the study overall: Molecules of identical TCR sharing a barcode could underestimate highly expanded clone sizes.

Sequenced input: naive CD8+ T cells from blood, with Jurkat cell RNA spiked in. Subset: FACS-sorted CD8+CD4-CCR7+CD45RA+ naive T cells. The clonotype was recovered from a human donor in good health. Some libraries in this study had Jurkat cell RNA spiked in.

In DNA, the CDR3 is TGTGCCTGGATCGAAATGGAGATGAACACTGAAGCTTTCTTT. It yields the protein CAWIEMEMNTEAFF. The rearrangement links TRBV30 to TRBJ1-1; no definite D call. The CDR3 has 14 amino acids. Germline V CDR1 and CDR2: GTSNPN, SVGIG (reference sequence). V lost 4 bases to trimming and J lost 0 bases, with 12 bases between them.